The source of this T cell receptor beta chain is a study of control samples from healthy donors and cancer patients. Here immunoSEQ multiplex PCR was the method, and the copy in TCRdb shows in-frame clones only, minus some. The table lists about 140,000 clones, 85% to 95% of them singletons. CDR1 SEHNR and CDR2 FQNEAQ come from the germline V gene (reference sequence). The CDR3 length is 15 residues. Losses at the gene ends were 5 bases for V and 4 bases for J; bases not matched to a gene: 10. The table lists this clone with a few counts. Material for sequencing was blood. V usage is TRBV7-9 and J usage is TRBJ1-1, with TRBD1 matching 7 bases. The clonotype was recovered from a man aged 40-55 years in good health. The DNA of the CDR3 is TGTGCCAGCAGCCCGTTCGGTTCAGGGGGCACTGAAGCTTTCTTT. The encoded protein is CASSPFGSGGTEAFF.